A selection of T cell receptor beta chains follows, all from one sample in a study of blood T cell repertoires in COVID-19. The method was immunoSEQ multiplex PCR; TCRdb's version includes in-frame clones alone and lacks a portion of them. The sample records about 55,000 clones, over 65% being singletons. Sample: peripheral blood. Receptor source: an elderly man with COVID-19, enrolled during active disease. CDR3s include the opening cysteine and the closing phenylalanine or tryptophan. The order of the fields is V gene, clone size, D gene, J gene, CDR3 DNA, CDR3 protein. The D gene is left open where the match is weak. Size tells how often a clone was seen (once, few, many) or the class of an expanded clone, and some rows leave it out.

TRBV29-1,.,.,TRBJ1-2,TGCAGCGTTGTCGAGGTGGATGGCTACACCTTC,CSVVEVDGYTF
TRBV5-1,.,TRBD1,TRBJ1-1,TGCGCCAGCAGCGTTATCCGGGACAGGGGCTTGAACACTGAAGCTTTCTTT,CASSVIRDRGLNTEAFF
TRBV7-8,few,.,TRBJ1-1,TGTGCCAGCAGCCCCCGCGGCAACGGCTACACTGAAGCTTTCTTT,CASSPRGNGYTEAFF
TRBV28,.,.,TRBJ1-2,TGTGCCAGCAGCCCACACCCGGAGGATGGCTACACCTTC,CASSPHPEDGYTF
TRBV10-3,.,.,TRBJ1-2,TGTGCCATCAGTGAGTCGACAGAGTACTATGGCTACACCTTC,CAISESTEYYGYTF
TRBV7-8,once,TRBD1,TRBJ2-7,TGTGCCAGCAGCGCGGACAGGGGGCGCCCCTACGAGCAGTACTTC,CASSADRGRPYEQYF
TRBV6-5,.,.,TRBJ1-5,TGTGCCAGCAGCCTCAGAGACTACAATCAGCCCCAGCATTTT,CASSLRDYNQPQHF
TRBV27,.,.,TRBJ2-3,TGTGCCAGCAGTTTATACCCGGTCCTACTCACAGATACGCAGTATTTT,CASSLYPVLLTDTQYF
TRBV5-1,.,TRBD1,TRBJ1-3,TGCGCCAGCAGCTGGGGGGACAGTCTGTTCTCTGGAAACACCATATATTTT,CASSWGDSLFSGNTIYF
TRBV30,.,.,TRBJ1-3,TGTGCCCGTGACGGGTTTGGCGGCGGAAACACCATATATTTT,CARDGFGGGNTIYF
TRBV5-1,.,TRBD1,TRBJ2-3,TGCGCCAGCAGCTTCGGGTCAGGGGGTAGCACAGATACGCAGTATTTT,CASSFGSGGSTDTQYF
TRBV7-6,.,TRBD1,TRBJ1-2,TGTGCCAGCAGCTTACTCTCGGGACAGGGGGCGGGAGATGGCTACACCTTC,CASSLLSGQGAGDGYTF
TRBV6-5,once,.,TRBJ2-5,TGTGCCAGCAGTTACTCCGGAAGGGGCTACCAAGAGACCCAGTACTTC,CASSYSGRGYQETQYF
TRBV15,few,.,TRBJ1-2,TGTGCCACCAGCAGAGGAGCTCGGACAACCAACTATGGCTACACCTTC,CATSRGARTTNYGYTF
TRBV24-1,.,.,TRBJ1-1,TGTGCCACCAGTGATCCCCGGGGTTCCGGCACTGAAGCTTTCTTT,CATSDPRGSGTEAFF
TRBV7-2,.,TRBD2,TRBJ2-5,TGTGCCAGCAGCTCAAGACTAGCGGGGGGGCGGGAGACCCAGTACTTC,CASSSRLAGGRETQYF